Listed here are 3 T cell receptor beta chains from one sample, sequenced in a study of OX40 agonist ivuxolimab in advanced cancers. Using immunoSEQ multiplex PCR, the repertoire was profiled, and TCRdb retains in-frame clones only, with some absent. The sample lists under 95,000 clones; 86% were seen once. The material sequenced was CD4+ or CD8+ T cells sorted from blood, taken in a trial of the OX40 agonist ivuxolimab. These receptors all come from an adult with an advanced solid tumor such as melanoma, head and neck, liver or kidney cancer.

The J gene is TRBJ2-1, the V gene TRBV5-1; the D gene is possibly TRBD2 (7 bases). The CDR3 sequence is 15 residues long. Trimming pared 4 bases from V and 2 bases from J, leaving 13 bases between. CDR1 and CDR2 (germline): SGHRS, YFSETQ. The CDR3 loop reads CASSPGGPTYNEQFF. In DNA, the CDR3 is TGCGCCAGCAGCCCCGGGGGGCCCACCTACAATGAGCAGTTCTTC.

This clone has a single count. The J gene is TRBJ2-4, the V gene TRBV27; no reliable D call. Germline lookup yields CDR1 MNHEY and CDR2 SMNVEV (reference sequence). Trimming took 6 bases from V and 4 from J, leaving 22 bases between them. This CDR3 contains 17 residues. CDR3 region: CASSQYSVSVAKNIQYF. Written as DNA, the CDR3 is TGTGCCAGCAGCCAATATAGTGTTTCTGTCGCGAAAAACATTCAGTACTTC.

J is TRBJ1-1 and V is TRBV15; a possible D gene is TRBD1 (6 bases). This CDR3 contains 12 residues. Per the germline V gene, CDR1 is LNHNV and CDR2 is YYDKDF (reference sequence). Trimming pared 4 bases from V and 4 bases from J, leaving 7 bases between. The CDR3 DNA is TGTGCCACCAGCACGGGGGCCACTGAAGCTTTCTTT. Its protein product is CATSTGATEAFF.